The rows below give T cell receptor beta chains drawn from one sample of a study of blood T cell repertoires in COVID-19. Repertoires were generated with immunoSEQ multiplex PCR, while TCRdb's copy carries only in-frame clones and drops some. Seen here are hundreds of thousands of clones, 88% observed once, and the top ten hold about 10%. Specimen: peripheral blood. The source of these receptors is a woman in her seventies with COVID-19, enrolled during active disease. Both conserved end residues are part of each CDR3. D genes are given only for firm matches. Size tells how often a clone was seen (once, few, many) or the class of an expanded clone, and some rows leave it out.

V: TRBV29-1
J: TRBJ1-1
size: -
D: -
DNA: TGCAGCGTTGAAGATCCGTTGAACACTGAAGCTTTCTTT
CDR3: CSVEDPLNTEAFF

V: TRBV28
J: TRBJ2-7
size: -
D: -
DNA: TGTGCCAGTACCAGAGGTATCTACGAGCAGTACTTC
CDR3: CASTRGIYEQYF

V: TRBV5-1
J: TRBJ1-3
size: many
D: -
DNA: TGCGCCAGCAGCTTGGCAGGACAGGGAAACACCATATATTTT
CDR3: CASSLAGQGNTIYF

V: TRBV24-1
J: TRBJ2-7
size: -
D: TRBD2
DNA: TGTGCCAAAGGGACTAGCGGAAACCACGAGCAGTACTTC
CDR3: CAKGTSGNHEQYF

V: TRBV7-2
J: TRBJ2-7
size: -
D: -
DNA: TGTGCCAGCGTTGGGGACACCCCACACGAGCAGTACTTC
CDR3: CASVGDTPHEQYF

V: TRBV7-9
J: TRBJ1-1
size: -
D: -
DNA: TGTGCCAGCAGCTTAGTAAACTCTGAAGCTTTCTTT
CDR3: CASSLVNSEAFF

V: TRBV6-5
J: TRBJ2-3
size: -
D: TRBD2
DNA: TGTGCCAGCCACCCCAGCGGGAGTACAGATACGCAGTATTTT
CDR3: CASHPSGSTDTQYF

V: TRBV5-6
J: TRBJ2-1
size: once
D: -
DNA: TGTGCCAGCAGCATCGGGTACTCCAAGTTCTTC
CDR3: CASSIGYSKFF

V: TRBV19
J: TRBJ1-2
size: -
D: -
DNA: TGTGCCAGTAGTATAGAGACAGAAGATCTTAACTATGGCTACACCTTC
CDR3: CASSIETEDLNYGYTF

V: TRBV2
J: TRBJ1-5
size: -
D: TRBD1
DNA: TGTGCCAGCAGTGGGGGGACAGGGCCTTATAGCAATCAGCCCCAGCATTTT
CDR3: CASSGGTGPYSNQPQHF

V: TRBV3-1/TRBV3-2
J: TRBJ1-1
size: -
D: -
DNA: TGTGCCAGCAGGTCCCTTGACAGATACACTGAAGCTTTCTTT
CDR3: CASRSLDRYTEAFF

V: TRBV5-8
J: TRBJ1-5
size: -
D: TRBD1
DNA: TGTGCCAGCAGCCACGGGACAGTCTATAGCAATCAGCCCCAGCATTTT
CDR3: CASSHGTVYSNQPQHF

V: TRBV12-3/TRBV12-4
J: TRBJ1-1
size: -
D: TRBD1
DNA: TGTGCCAGCAGTGGACAGGGGCGGGGTGAAGCTTTCTTT
CDR3: CASSGQGRGEAFF

V: TRBV12-3/TRBV12-4
J: TRBJ2-5
size: -
D: TRBD1
DNA: TGTGCCAGCAGTTTCTACAGGGGGGAGACCCAGTACTTC
CDR3: CASSFYRGETQYF

V: TRBV19
J: TRBJ2-7
size: -
D: -
DNA: TGTGCCAGTCAAGCGGGTGGTTTGTTCTCCGAGCAGTACTTC
CDR3: CASQAGGLFSEQYF

V: TRBV5-1
J: TRBJ1-1
size: -
D: -
DNA: TGCGCCAGTGGCGCGTACTACAACACTGAAGCTTTCTTT
CDR3: CASGAYYNTEAFF

V: TRBV19
J: TRBJ1-2
size: -
D: TRBD1
DNA: TGTGCCAGTATCGCGGGACAGGGTCCTAACTATGGCTACACCTTC
CDR3: CASIAGQGPNYGYTF

V: TRBV7-8
J: TRBJ2-3
size: -
D: -
DNA: TGTGCCAGCAGCTTGGGCATTATTCGTAGCACAGATACGCAGTATTTT
CDR3: CASSLGIIRSTDTQYF

V: TRBV14
J: TRBJ2-3
size: once
D: TRBD2
DNA: TGTGCCAGCTCGGGACTAGCGGGAGGCACAGATACGCAGTATTTT
CDR3: CASSGLAGGTDTQYF

V: TRBV7-3
J: TRBJ1-6
size: once
D: -
DNA: TGTGCCAGCAGCCCAGGACAGATTAATTCACCCCTCCACTTT
CDR3: CASSPGQINSPLHF

V: TRBV28
J: TRBJ2-7
size: -
D: -
DNA: TGTGCCAGCAGTCGGGGCCGGGGCGGGGCCTACGAGCAGTACTTC
CDR3: CASSRGRGGAYEQYF

V: TRBV6-6
J: TRBJ1-2
size: -
D: -
DNA: TGTGCCAGCTCACCGCCAACAGGGTTAGGCTACACCTTC
CDR3: CASSPPTGLGYTF

V: TRBV5-1
J: TRBJ1-6
size: -
D: TRBD1
DNA: TGCGCCAGCAGCCTGGCGGGACAGGGGTTCTCACCCCTCCACTTT
CDR3: CASSLAGQGFSPLHF

V: TRBV4-3
J: TRBJ2-4
size: -
D: TRBD2
DNA: TGCGCCAGCAGCCAAGAAGCTTCGGGGGGAGCCAAGTACATTCAGTACTTC
CDR3: CASSQEASGGAKYIQYF

V: TRBV4-2
J: TRBJ1-2
size: few
D: TRBD1
DNA: TGTGCCAGCAGCCAAGATCTTCTGGACAGGGGTTATGGCTACACCTTC
CDR3: CASSQDLLDRGYGYTF

V: TRBV15
J: TRBJ1-4
size: -
D: -
DNA: TGTGCCACCAGCAGAGTGGGCCCCAATGAAAAACTGTTTTTT
CDR3: CATSRVGPNEKLFF

V: TRBV5-4
J: TRBJ2-7
size: -
D: TRBD2
DNA: TGTGCCAGCAGCCAAGGACTAGCGGGAGGCCACGAGCAGTACTTC
CDR3: CASSQGLAGGHEQYF

V: TRBV5-1
J: TRBJ1-3
size: -
D: -
DNA: TGCGCCAGCTCCATTACCCCCCCCGGACAATACTCTGGAAACACCATATATTTT
CDR3: CASSITPPGQYSGNTIYF

V: TRBV18
J: TRBJ1-2
size: -
D: TRBD1
DNA: TGTGCCAGCTCCCCCCAGGGACAGGGGCGCAGTGGCTACACCTTC
CDR3: CASSPQGQGRSGYTF

V: TRBV5-3
J: TRBJ2-7
size: once
D: TRBD2
DNA: TGTGCCAGAAGCTTTTTTCGACAGGGAACTAGCGGGATCTACGAGCAGTACTTC
CDR3: CARSFFRQGTSGIYEQYF